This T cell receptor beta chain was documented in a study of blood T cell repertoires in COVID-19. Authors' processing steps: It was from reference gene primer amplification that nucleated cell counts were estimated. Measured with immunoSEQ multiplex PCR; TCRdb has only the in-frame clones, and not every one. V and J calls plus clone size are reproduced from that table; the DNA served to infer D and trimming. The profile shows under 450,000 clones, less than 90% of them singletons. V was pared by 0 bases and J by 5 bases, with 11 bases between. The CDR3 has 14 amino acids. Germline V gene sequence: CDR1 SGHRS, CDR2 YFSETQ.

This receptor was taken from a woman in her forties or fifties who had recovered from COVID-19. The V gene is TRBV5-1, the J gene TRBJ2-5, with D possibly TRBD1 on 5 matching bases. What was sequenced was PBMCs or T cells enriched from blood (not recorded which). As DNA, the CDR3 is TGCGCCAGCAGCTTGGGGCAGGGTGTTGAGACCCAGTACTTC. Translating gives CASSLGQGVETQYF.